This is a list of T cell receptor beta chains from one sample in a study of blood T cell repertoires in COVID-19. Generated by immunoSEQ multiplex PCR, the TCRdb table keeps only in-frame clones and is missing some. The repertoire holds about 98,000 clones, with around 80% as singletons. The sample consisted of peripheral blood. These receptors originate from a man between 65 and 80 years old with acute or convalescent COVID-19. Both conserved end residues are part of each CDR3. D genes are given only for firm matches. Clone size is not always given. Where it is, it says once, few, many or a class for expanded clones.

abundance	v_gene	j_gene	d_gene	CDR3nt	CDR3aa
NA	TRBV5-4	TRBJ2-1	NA	TGTGCCAGCGGAACGGGAGTGAGCTCCTACAATGAGCAGTTCTTC	CASGTGVSSYNEQFF
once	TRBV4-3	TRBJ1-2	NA	TGCGCCAGCAGCCAAATGCGGGAGGGGACCTATGGCTACACCTTC	CASSQMREGTYGYTF
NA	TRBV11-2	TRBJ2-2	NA	TGTGCCAGCAGCTTAGTGATCGGTACCGGGGAGCTGTTTTTT	CASSLVIGTGELFF
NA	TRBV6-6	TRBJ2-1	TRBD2	TGTGCCAGCAGAACCGCGGGAGCCCCCTACAATGAGCAGTTCTTC	CASRTAGAPYNEQFF
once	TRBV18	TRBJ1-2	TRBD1	TGTGCCAGCTCACCCGCCCGGACAGGGTTTTATGGCTACACCTTC	CASSPARTGFYGYTF
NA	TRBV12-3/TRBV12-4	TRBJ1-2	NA	TGTGCCAGCAGGCCGACACAGAGCTATGGCTACACCTTC	CASRPTQSYGYTF
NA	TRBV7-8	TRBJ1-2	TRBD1	TGTGCCAGCAGCCCGGGACAGGGACACTATGGCTACACCTTC	CASSPGQGHYGYTF
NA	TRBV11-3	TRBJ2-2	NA	TGTGCCAGCAGTCGGGCCGGGGAGCTGTTTTTT	CASSRAGELFF
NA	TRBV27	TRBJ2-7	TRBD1	TGTGCCAGCAGTTTACTGACAGGGGGCATCTACGAGCAGTACTTC	CASSLLTGGIYEQYF
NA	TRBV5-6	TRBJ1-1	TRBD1	TGTGCCAGCAGCTTGCGACAGGGGAAAGCCTACACTGAAGCTTTCTTT	CASSLRQGKAYTEAFF
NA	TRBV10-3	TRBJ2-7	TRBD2	TGTGCCATCAGTGATCCGGGCGGGAGCATCCACGAGCAGTACTTC	CAISDPGGSIHEQYF
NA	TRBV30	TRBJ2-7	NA	TGTGCCTGGAGACGCGTAGACTACGAGCAGTACTTC	CAWRRVDYEQYF
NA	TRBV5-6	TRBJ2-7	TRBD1	TGTGCCAGCAGCTTGTCCACAGGGGGCACCTACGAGCAGTACTTC	CASSLSTGGTYEQYF
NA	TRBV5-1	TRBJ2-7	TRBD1	TGCGCCAGCAGCTTTAGGACAGGGGGCGAGCAGTACTTC	CASSFRTGGEQYF
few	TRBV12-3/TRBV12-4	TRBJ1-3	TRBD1	TGTGCCAGCAGTAGACAGGGGGCGGACACCATATATTTT	CASSRQGADTIYF
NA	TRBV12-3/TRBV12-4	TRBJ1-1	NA	TGTGCCAGCAGTTTAGAAGGGCAGGGAGCTTTCTTT	CASSLEGQGAFF
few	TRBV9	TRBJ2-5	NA	TGTGCCAGCAACAACCTTTACCAAGAGACCCAGTACTTC	CASNNLYQETQYF
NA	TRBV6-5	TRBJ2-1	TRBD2	TGTGCCAGCAGTTCACTAGCGGGAGAATCCTACAATGAGCAGTTCTTC	CASSSLAGESYNEQFF
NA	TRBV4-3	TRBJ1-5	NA	TGCGCCAGCAGCCAAGAGGGGGCAGGGAGCAATCAGCCCCAGCATTTT	CASSQEGAGSNQPQHF
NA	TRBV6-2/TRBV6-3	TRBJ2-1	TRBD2	TGTGCCAGCAGTGGGACCGGGACTAGCGGGAGGGCCTATGAGCAGTTCTTC	CASSGTGTSGRAYEQFF
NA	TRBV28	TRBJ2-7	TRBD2	TGTGCCAGCAAGCCTCTGGGACTAGCGGGGGTGCAGTACTTC	CASKPLGLAGVQYF
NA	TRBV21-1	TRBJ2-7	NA	TGTGCCAGCCGGACGGGGGTGGCCGAGCAGTACTTC	CASRTGVAEQYF
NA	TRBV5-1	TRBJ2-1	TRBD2	TGCGCCAGCAGCTTGTTCAGCGGGAGTATGAATGAGCAGTTCTTC	CASSLFSGSMNEQFF
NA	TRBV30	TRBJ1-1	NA	TGTGCCTGGAGTGTGACTTCGGGAGAAGCTTTCTTT	CAWSVTSGEAFF
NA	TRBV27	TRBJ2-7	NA	TGTGCCAGCAGTTTATCGTTCCGGAGTCGCCTCGAGCAGTACTTC	CASSLSFRSRLEQYF
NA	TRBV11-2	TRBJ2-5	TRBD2	TGTGCCAGCAGCATACTAGCGGGGGCACTGTGGACCCAGTACTTC	CASSILAGALWTQYF
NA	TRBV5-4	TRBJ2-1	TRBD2	TGTGCCAGCAGCTCAGGACTAGCGGGAGGGCATGAGCAGTTCTTC	CASSSGLAGGHEQFF
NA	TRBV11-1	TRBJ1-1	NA	TGTGCCAGCAGCTCGCGATCACCGAACACTGAAGCTTTCTTT	CASSSRSPNTEAFF
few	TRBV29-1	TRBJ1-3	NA	TGCAGCGTTGGCAGCTCTGGAAACACCATATATTTT	CSVGSSGNTIYF
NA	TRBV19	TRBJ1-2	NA	TGTGCCAGTACAACCCAGATCAACTATGGCTACACCTTC	CASTTQINYGYTF
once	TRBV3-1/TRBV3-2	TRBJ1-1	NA	TGTGCCAGTACGGCGCAGGGGCAGACTGAAGCTTTCTTT	CASTAQGQTEAFF
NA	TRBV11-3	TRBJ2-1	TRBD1	TGTGCCAGCAGCTCCGGGACAGGGACATACAATGAGCAGTTCTTC	CASSSGTGTYNEQFF
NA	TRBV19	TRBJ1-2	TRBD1	TGTGCCACCGGTACAGGGGTTGGCTACACCTTC	CATGTGVGYTF
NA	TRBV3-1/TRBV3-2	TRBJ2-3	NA	TGTGCCAGCAGTCCAGACGGTGGTACCGGGTACAGCACAGATACGCAGTATTTT	CASSPDGGTGYSTDTQYF
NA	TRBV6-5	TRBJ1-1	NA	TGTGCCAGCAGTTACTCAGCCGCGAACACTGAAGCTTTCTTT	CASSYSAANTEAFF
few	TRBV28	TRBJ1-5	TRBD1	TGTGCCAGCAGTTTCGCGGACAGGCGCAATCAGCCCCAGCATTTT	CASSFADRRNQPQHF
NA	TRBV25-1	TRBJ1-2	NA	TGTGCCAGCAGTCGGGGGGGCCTTCCCTACACCTTC	CASSRGGLPYTF
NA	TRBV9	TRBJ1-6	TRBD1	TGTGCCAGCAGCGTAGACCCCGGGACAGGTGGGTCACCCCTCCACTTT	CASSVDPGTGGSPLHF
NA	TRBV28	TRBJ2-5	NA	TGTGCCAGCAGTTTAGGGTCGGAGGGACAAGAGACCCAGTACTTC	CASSLGSEGQETQYF
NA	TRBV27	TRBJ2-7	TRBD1	TGTGCCAGCAGTTTAGCGGACAGGGTAAACTACGAGCAGTACTTC	CASSLADRVNYEQYF
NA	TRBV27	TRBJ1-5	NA	TGTGCCAGCAGTGGGGATTGGGGGGAACAGCCCCAGCATTTT	CASSGDWGEQPQHF
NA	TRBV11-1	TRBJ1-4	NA	TGTGCCAGCAGCCCTCCATACTCTGAAAAACTGTTTTTT	CASSPPYSEKLFF
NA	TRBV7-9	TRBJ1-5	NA	TGTGCCAGCAGCTTAGATCCAAGCCATCAGCCCCAGCATTTT	CASSLDPSHQPQHF
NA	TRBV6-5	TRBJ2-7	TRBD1	TGTGCCAGCAGTTACTCCCGACAGGGTATCTACGAGCAGTACTTC	CASSYSRQGIYEQYF
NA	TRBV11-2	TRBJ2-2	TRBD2	TGTGCCAGCAGCTTAGATACGAGCGGGAGGGGGACCGGGGAGCTGTTTTTT	CASSLDTSGRGTGELFF
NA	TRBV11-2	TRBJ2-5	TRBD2	TGTGCCAGCAGTAATGGGCTGGCTAGCGGGAGTATAGGAGAGACCCAGTACTTC	CASSNGLASGSIGETQYF
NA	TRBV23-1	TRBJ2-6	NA	TGCGCCAGCAGCTTTACAGGATTCTCTGGGGCCAACGTCCTGACTTTC	CASSFTGFSGANVLTF
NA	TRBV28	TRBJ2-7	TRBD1	TGTGCCAGCAGCAGTCTTACCCCCCGGGACAGTCTCTACGAGCAGTACTTC	CASSSLTPRDSLYEQYF
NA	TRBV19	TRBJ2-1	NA	TGTGCCAGTAGTATAGAAGAGCGATCGTACAATGAGCAGTTCTTC	CASSIEERSYNEQFF
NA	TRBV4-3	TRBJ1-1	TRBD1	TGCGCCAGCAGCCAAGAACACAGGGGCGACACTGAAGCTTTCTTT	CASSQEHRGDTEAFF
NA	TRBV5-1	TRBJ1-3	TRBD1	TGCGCCAGCAGCCCGGACAGGGGTTCTGGAAACACCATATATTTT	CASSPDRGSGNTIYF
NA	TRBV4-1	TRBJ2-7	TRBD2	TGCGCCAGCAGGGCCACTAGCGGGGACTCCTACGAGCAGTACTTC	CASRATSGDSYEQYF